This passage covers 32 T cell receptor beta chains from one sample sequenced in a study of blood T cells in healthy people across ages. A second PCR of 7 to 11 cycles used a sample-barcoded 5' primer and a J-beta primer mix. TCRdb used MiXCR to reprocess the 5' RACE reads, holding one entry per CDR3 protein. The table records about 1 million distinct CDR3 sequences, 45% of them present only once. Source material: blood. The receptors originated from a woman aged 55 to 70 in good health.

This CDR3 reads CASNIRQFQNIQYF. CDR3 nucleotide sequence: TGTGCCAGCAACATCCGACAGTTTCAAAACATTCAGTACTTC. The J gene is TRBJ2-4, the V gene TRBV5-8, with TRBD1 as a possible D gene (5 bases). V was shortened by 6 bases and J by 5 bases, with 15 bases between the two germline ends. Germline V CDR1 and CDR2: SGHTS, YDEGEE. The CDR3 contains 14 residues.

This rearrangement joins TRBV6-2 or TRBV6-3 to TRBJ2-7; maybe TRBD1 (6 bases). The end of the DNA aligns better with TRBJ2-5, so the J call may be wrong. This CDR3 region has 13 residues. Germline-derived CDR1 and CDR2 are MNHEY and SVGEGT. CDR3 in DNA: TGTGCCAGCAGTGACAACAGGGAGCCGACCCAGTACTTC. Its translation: CASSDNREPTQYF.

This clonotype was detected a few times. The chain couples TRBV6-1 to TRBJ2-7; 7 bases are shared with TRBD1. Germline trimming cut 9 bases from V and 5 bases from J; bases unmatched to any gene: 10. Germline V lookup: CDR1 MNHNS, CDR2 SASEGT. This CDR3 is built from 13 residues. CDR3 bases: TGTGCCAGTACTACAGGGGTGGCGAACGAGCAGTACTTC. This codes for CASTTGVANEQYF.

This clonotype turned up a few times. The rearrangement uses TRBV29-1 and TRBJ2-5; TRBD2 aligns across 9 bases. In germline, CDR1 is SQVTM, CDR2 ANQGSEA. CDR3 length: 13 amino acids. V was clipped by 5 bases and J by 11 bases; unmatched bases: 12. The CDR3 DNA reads TGCAGCGTTCAGACTAGCGGTCCCAATGAGCAGTACTTC. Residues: CSVQTSGPNEQYF.

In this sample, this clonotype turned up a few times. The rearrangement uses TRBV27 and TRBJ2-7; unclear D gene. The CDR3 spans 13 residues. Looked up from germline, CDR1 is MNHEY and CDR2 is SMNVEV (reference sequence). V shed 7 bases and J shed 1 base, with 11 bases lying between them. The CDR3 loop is CASNRAGSYEQYF. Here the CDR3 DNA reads TGTGCCAGCAACCGGGCCGGATCCTACGAGCAGTACTTC.

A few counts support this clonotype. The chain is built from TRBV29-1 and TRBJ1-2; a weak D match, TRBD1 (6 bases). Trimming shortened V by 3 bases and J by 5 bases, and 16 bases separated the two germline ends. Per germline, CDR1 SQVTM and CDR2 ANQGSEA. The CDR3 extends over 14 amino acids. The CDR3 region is CSVDLRGHAYGYTF. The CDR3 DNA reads TGCAGCGTTGACCTCCGGGGGCATGCTTATGGCTACACCTTC.

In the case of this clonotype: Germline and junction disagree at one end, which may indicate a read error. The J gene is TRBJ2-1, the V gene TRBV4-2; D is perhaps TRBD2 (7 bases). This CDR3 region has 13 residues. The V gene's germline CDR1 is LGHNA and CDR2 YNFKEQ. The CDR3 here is CASSQRGGNERFF. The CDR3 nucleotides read TGTGCCAGCAGCCAAAGGGGGGGAAATGAGCGGTTCTTC.

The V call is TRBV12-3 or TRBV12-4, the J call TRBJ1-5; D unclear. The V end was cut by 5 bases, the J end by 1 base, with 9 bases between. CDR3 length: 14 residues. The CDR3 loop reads CASSQSVSNQPQHF. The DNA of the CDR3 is TGTGCCAGCAGTCAAAGTGTGAGCAATCAGCCCCAGCATTTT.

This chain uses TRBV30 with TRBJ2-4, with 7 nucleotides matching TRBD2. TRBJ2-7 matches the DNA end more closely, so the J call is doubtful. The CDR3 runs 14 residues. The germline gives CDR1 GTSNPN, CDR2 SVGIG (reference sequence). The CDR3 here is CAWSPGRYPYEQYF. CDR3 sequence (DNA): TGTGCCTGGAGCCCCGGGAGGTACCCCTACGAGCAGTACTTC.

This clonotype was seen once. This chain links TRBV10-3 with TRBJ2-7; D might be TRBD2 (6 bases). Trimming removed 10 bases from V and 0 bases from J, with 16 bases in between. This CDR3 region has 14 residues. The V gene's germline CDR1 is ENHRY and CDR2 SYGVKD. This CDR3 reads CATQSGGLSYEQYF. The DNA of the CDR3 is TGTGCCACCCAGAGCGGAGGGCTCTCCTACGAGCAGTACTTC.

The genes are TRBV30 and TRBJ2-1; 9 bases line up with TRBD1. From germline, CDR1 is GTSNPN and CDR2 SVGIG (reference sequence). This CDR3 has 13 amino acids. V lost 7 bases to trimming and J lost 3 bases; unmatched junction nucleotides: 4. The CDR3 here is CALGQGYYNEQFF. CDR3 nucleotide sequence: TGTGCCTTGGGACAGGGATACTACAATGAGCAGTTCTTC.

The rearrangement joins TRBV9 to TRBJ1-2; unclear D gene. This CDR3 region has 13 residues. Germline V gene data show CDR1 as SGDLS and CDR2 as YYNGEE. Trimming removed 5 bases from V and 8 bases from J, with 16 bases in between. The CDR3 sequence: CASSSDSGAGYTF. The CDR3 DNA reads TGTGCCAGCAGTTCCGACTCAGGCGCAGGCTACACCTTC.

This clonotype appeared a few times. The CDR3 is CSARATANYGYTF. In DNA form, the CDR3 reads TGCAGTGCTAGAGCCACAGCTAACTATGGCTACACCTTC. The gene calls are TRBV20-1 and TRBJ1-2; unclear D gene. The CDR3 length is 13 residues. CDR1 DFQATT and CDR2 SNEGSKA come from the germline V gene (reference sequence). Deletions cut 1 base from V and 0 bases from J, with 6 bases between.

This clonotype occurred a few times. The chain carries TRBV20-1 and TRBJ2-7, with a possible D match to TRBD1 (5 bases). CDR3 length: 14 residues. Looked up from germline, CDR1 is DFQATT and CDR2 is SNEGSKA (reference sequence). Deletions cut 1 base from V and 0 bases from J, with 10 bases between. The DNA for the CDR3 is TGCAGTGCTAGAGGGGGCACTTTCTCCTACGAGCAGTACTTC. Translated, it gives CSARGGTFSYEQYF.

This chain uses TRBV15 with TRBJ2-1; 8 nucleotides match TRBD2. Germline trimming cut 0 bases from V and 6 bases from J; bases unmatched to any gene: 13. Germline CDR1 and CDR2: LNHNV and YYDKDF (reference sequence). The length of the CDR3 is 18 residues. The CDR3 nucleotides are TGTGCCACCAGCAGAGAGCATGCCGGACTAGCTACGCTCAATGAGCAGTTCTTC. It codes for CATSREHAGLATLNEQFF. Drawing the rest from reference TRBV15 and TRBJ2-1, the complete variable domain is DAMVIQNPRYQVTQFGKPVTLSCSQTLNHNVMYWYQQKSSQAPKLLFHYYDKDFNNEADTPDNFQSRRPNTSFCFLDIRSPGLGDTAMYLCATSREHAGLATLNEQFFGPGTRLTVL.

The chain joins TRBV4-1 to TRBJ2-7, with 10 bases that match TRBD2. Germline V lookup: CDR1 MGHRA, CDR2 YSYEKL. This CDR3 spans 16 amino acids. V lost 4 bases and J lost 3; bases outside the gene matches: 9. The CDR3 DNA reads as TGCGCCAGCAGCCGGAGTTTGGCTAGCGGGAGCTACGAGCAGTACTTC. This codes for CASSRSLASGSYEQYF.

CDR3 sequence reads: CASSAPGREIQGYTF. In DNA, the CDR3 is TGTGCCAGCAGTGCCCCGGGCAGGGAAATTCAGGGCTACACCTTC. The V call is TRBV25-1, the J call TRBJ1-2, with a tentative D call TRBD1 (5 bases). The CDR3 length is 15 residues. CDR1 and CDR2 from the germline V gene are MGHDK and SYGVNS. Between the trimmed V and J ends, which lost 4 bases and 8 bases, there was a span of 20 bases.

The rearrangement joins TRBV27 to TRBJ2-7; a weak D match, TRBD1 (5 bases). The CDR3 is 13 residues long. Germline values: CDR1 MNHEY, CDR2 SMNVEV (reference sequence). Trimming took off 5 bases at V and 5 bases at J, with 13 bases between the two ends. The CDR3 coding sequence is TGTGCCAGCAGTGTACAGGTTTTCCACGAGCAGTACTTC. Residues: CASSVQVFHEQYF.

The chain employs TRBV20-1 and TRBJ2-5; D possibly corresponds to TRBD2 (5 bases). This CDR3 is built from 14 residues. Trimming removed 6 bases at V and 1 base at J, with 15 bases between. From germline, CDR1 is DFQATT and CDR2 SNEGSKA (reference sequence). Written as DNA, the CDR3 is TGCAGTGCAGACACTAGGATAGGCCAAGAGACCCAGTACTTC. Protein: CSADTRIGQETQYF.

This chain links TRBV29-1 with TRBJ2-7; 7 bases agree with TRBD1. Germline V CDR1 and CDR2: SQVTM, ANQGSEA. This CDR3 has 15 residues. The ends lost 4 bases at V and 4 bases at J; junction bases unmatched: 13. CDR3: CSVGDSLTYPYEQYF. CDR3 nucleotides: TGCAGCGTTGGGGACAGTCTAACCTATCCGTACGAGCAGTACTTC.

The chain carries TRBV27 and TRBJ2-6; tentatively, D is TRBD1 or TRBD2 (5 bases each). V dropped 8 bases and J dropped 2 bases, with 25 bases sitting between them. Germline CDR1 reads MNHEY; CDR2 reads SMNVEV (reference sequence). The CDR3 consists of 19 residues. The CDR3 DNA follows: TGTGCCAGCCTACCTCTTTGGGGGTTGCAAGTCCCTGGGGCCAACGTCCTGACTTTC. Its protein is CASLPLWGLQVPGANVLTF.

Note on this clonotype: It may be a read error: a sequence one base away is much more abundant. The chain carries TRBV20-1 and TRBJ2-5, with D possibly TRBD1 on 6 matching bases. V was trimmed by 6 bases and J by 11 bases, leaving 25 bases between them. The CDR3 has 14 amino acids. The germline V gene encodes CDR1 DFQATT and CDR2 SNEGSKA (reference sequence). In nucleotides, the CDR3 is TGCAGTGCCACCGGGACACGGGGCCTGGGTGAGCAGTACTTC. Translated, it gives CSATGTRGLGEQYF.

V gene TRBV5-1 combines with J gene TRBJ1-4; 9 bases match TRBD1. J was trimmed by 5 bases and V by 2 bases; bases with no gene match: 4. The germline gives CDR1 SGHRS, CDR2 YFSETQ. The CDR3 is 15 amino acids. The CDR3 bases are TGCGCCAGCAGCTTCACAGGGGGCGCCAATGAAAAACTGTTTTTT. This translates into CASSFTGGANEKLFF. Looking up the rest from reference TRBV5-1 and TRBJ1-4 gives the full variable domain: KAGVTQTPRYLIKTRGQQVTLSCSPISGHRSVSWYQQTPGQGLQFLFEYFSETQRNKGNFPGRFSGRQFSNSRSEMNVSTLELGDSALYLCASSFTGGANEKLFFGSGTQLSVL.

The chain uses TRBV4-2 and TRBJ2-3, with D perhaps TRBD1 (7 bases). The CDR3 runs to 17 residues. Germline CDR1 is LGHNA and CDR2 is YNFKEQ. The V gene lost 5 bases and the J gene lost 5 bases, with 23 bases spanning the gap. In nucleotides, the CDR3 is TGTGCCAGCAGCAGGGATCTTCTTGGGCAGGGGGGAGATACGCAGTATTTT. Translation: CASSRDLLGQGGDTQYF.

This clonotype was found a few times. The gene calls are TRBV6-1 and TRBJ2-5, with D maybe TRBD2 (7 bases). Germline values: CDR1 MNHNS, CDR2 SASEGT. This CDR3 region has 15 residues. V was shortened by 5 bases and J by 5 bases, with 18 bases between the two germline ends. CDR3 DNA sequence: TGTGCCAGCAGTTTCTCTAGCGGAGGGGGGGAGACCCAGTACTTC. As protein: CASSFSSGGGETQYF.

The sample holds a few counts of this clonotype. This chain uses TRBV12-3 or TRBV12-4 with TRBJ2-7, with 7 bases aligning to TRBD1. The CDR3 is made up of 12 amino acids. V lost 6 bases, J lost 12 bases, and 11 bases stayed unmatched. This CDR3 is CASSPGWTGGYF. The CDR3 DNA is TGTGCCAGCAGCCCCGGCTGGACAGGAGGGTACTTC.

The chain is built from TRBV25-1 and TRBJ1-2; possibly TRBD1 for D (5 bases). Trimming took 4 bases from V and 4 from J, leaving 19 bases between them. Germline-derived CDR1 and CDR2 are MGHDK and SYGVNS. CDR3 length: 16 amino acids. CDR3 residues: CASSAADLGHFYGYTF. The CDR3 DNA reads TGTGCCAGCAGTGCGGCAGATCTCGGACACTTCTATGGCTACACCTTC.

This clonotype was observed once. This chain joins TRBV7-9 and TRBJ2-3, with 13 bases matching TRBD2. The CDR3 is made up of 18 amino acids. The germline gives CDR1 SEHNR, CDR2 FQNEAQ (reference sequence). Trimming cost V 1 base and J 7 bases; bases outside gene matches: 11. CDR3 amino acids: CASSLGITGTSGNHTQYF. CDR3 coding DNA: TGTGCCAGCAGCTTAGGGATTACCGGGACTAGCGGGAATCATACGCAGTATTTT. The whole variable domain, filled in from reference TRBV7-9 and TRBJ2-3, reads DTGVSQNPRHKITKRGQNVTFRCDPISEHNRLYWYRQTLGQGPEFLTYFQNEAQLEKSRLLSDRFSAERPKGSFSTLEIQRTEQGDSAMYLCASSLGITGTSGNHTQYFGPGTRLTVL.

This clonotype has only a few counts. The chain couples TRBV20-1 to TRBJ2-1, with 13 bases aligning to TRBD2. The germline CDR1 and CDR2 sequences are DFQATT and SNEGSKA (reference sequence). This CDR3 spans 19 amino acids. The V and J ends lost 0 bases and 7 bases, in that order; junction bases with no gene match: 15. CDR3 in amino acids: CSARDSRGTSGKDRNEQFF. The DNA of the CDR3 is TGCAGTGCTAGAGATAGCCGGGGGACTAGCGGGAAGGATCGGAATGAGCAGTTCTTC.

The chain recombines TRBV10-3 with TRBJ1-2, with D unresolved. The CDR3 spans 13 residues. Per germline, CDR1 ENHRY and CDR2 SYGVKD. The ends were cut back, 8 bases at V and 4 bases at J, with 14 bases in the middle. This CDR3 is CAISSGPLYGYTF. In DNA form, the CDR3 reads TGTGCCATCTCATCGGGCCCACTCTATGGCTACACCTTC.

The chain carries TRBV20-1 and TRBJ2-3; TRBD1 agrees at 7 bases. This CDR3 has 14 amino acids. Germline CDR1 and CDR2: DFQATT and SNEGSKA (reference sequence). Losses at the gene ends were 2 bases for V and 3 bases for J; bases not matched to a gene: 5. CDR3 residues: CSARTGVTTDTQYF. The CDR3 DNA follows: TGCAGTGCTAGAACAGGGGTGACAACAGATACGCAGTATTTT.

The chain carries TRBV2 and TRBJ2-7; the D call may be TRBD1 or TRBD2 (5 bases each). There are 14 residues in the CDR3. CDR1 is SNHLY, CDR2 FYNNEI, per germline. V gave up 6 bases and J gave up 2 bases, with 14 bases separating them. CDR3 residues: CASRIPGTTYEQYF. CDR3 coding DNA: TGTGCCAGCAGAATTCCTGGGACCACCTACGAGCAGTACTTC.